This TCR beta chain was profiled in a study of T cell repertoires in cytomegalovirus infection. The CDR3 loop spans 15 amino acids. Trimming removed 3 bases from V and 5 bases from J, with 17 bases in between. The germline V gene encodes CDR1 SGDLS and CDR2 YYNGEE. This clonotype was observed a handful of times. Its antigen is unidentified. TCRdb redid the calling of the reads with MiXCR, one entry per CDR3 protein. The table has fewer than 65,000 distinct CDR3 sequences, about 18% seen once. The sample in question was CD8+ T cells from cultured PBMCs, obtained from culture after CMV antigen stimulation. The genes are TRBV9 and TRBJ2-5; D remains ambiguous. The clonotype was recovered from a human donor in good health (CMV status not recorded). Some clones in this sample may be carry-over from other donors' samples. DNA for the CDR3: TGTGCCAGCAGCGACGGTGACCAGACGGGCGAGACCCAGTACTTC. It yields the protein CASSDGDQTGETQYF.